This T cell receptor (beta chain) derives from a study of blood T cells in healthy people across ages. About the research overall: Through template switching, about one barcoded beta molecule was captured per two T cells, as measured in model experiments.

Note on this clonotype: Its matching antigen is unknown.

Alongside a J-beta primer mix, a sample-barcoded 5' primer served in a second PCR lasting 7 to 11 cycles. TCRdb recomputed calls from the 5' RACE reads with MiXCR, one row per CDR3 protein. This repertoire shows fewer than 750,000 distinct CDR3 sequences, around 50% found once; its top ten account for around 24%. The study's findings and limits: Per million T cells, the diversity of TCR beta decreased roughly linearly as age advanced.

The V gene end was trimmed by 4 bases and the J gene end by 0 bases; junction bases not matched to a gene: 5. This CDR3 is built from 16 residues. CDR1 and CDR2 (germline): SEHNR, FQNEAQ (reference sequence). Every donor contributed around 10 milliliters of peripheral blood by blood draw. Whenever a sample was processed, at least 6 million PBMCs were isolated. V gene TRBV7-9 combines with J gene TRBJ2-1; 8 nucleotides match TRBD2. The TCR comes from a man at least 80 years old in good health. Sequencing was performed on blood. The CDR3 sequence is CASSSSGTSSYNEQFF. The CDR3 DNA is TGTGCCAGCAGCTCGAGCGGGACTAGCTCCTACAATGAGCAGTTCTTC.